The 17 T cell receptor beta chains below come from one sample, sequenced in a study of T cells in Graves' hyperthyroidism and ophthalmopathy. It was RNA transcripts that yielded the amplified TCR beta CDR3 regions. Using the HTBI primer set, a first-round RT-PCR was run on the TCR CDR3. TCRdb re-called the multiplex PCR reads with MiXCR, one entry per CDR3 protein. This table has over 300,000 distinct CDR3 sequences, around 13% appearing once. Input material: blood. The source is a woman aged 55-70 years with Graves' hyperthyroidism.

This clonotype was found many times. The chain carries TRBV10-3 and TRBJ2-1, with TRBD1 identical over 8 bases. This CDR3 contains 14 residues. Per the germline V gene, CDR1 is ENHRY and CDR2 is SYGVKD. V was pared by 7 bases and J by 8 bases, with 10 bases of the junction left unmatched. Here the CDR3 reads CAITSGQGRDEQFF. The CDR3 bases are TGTGCCATCACCTCCGGACAGGGTAGGGATGAGCAGTTCTTC.

Comment on this clonotype: Being one base from a much bigger clone, this may be a read error. The V gene is TRBV12-3 or TRBV12-4, the J gene TRBJ1-4, with 8 nucleotides matching TRBD1. The CDR3 consists of 16 residues. V lost 5 bases and J lost 2; bases outside the gene matches: 7. The CDR3 DNA reads as TGTGCCAGCAGTGGTCGTTCAGGGGGCACTAATGAAAAACTGTTTTTT. Translating gives CASSGRSGGTNEKLFF.

Ten or more counts support this clonotype. The rearrangement links TRBV5-5 to TRBJ2-1; no clear D gene. Germline CDR1 SGHKS, CDR2 YYEKEE (reference sequence). Trimming removed 0 bases at V and 4 bases at J, with 8 bases between. This CDR3 comprises 14 residues. CDR3 sequence (DNA): TGTGCCAGCAGCTTGGGGTTCCGGTACAATGAGCAGTTCTTC. Translation gives CASSLGFRYNEQFF.

In this sample, this clonotype turned up a few times. The rearrangement joins TRBV7-2 to TRBJ2-2; TRBD2 matches at 9 bases. CDR3 length: 15 residues. The V gene end was trimmed by 4 bases and the J gene end by 7 bases; junction bases not matched to a gene: 7. In germline, CDR1 is SGHTA, CDR2 FQGNSA. Here the CDR3 reads CASSWREGPNGELFF. The CDR3 region has the DNA TGTGCCAGCAGCTGGCGGGAGGGCCCGAACGGGGAGCTGTTTTTT.

This chain uses TRBV20-1 with TRBJ1-1; D not resolved. Trimming removed 4 bases from V and 8 bases from J, with 11 bases in between. CDR1 and CDR2 (germline): DFQATT, SNEGSKA (reference sequence). The CDR3 sequence is 11 residues long. CDR3: CSATPLLEAFF. CDR3 DNA sequence: TGCAGTGCTACGCCCCTTTTGGAAGCTTTCTTT.

This chain uses TRBV11-2 with TRBJ2-5; the match to TRBD2 covers 7 bases. Germline V gene data show CDR1 as SGHAT and CDR2 as FQNNGV. The CDR3 has 14 residues. V lost 4 bases and J lost 5; bases outside the gene matches: 7. The CDR3 sequence is CASSSDAGVETQYF. The CDR3 DNA reads TGTGCCAGCAGCTCCGACGCGGGGGTGGAGACCCAGTACTTC.

In its sample, this clonotype was seen many times. The chain is built from TRBV20-1 and TRBJ1-6; a possible D gene is TRBD1 (6 bases). V dropped 2 bases and J dropped 0 bases, with 11 bases sitting between them. In germline, CDR1 is DFQATT, CDR2 SNEGSKA (reference sequence). This CDR3 region has 16 residues. CDR3 loop: CSARRTASSYNSPLHF. The CDR3 DNA sequence: TGCAGTGCTAGAAGGACAGCTAGCTCCTATAATTCACCCCTCCACTTT.

The chain combines TRBV19 with TRBJ1-4, with D maybe TRBD1 (6 bases). Per germline, CDR1 LNHDA and CDR2 SQIVND (reference sequence). This CDR3 has 15 residues. V dropped 3 bases and J dropped 4 bases, with 12 bases sitting between them. The CDR3 DNA follows: TGTGCCAGTAGTATTTCGGGGGCTGTTAATGAAAAACTGTTTTTT. Its translation: CASSISGAVNEKLFF.

Worth noting for this clonotype: One base away lies a much larger clone, so this may be a sequencing read error. The chain links TRBV3-1 to TRBJ2-2; the D call may be TRBD1 or TRBD2 (5 bases each). Germline V CDR1 and CDR2: LGHDT, YNNKEL (reference sequence). This CDR3 is built from 16 residues. Trimming took off 5 bases at V and 3 bases at J, with 16 bases between the two ends. As DNA, the CDR3 is TGTGCCAGCAGCGCCCCTGGGGGTGCGGACACCGGGGAGCTGTTTTTT. Protein: CASSAPGGADTGELFF.

V gene TRBV5-1 combines with J gene TRBJ1-1; TRBD1 matches 12 bases. This CDR3 region has 16 residues. The V gene end was trimmed by 4 bases and the J gene end by 1 base; junction bases not matched to a gene: 5. Germline V gene data show CDR1 as SGHRS and CDR2 as YFSETQ. CDR3 sequence: CASSRGQGAGNTEAFF. The CDR3 DNA reads as TGCGCCAGCAGCCGGGGACAGGGGGCGGGGAACACTGAAGCTTTCTTT.

This clonotype showed up just a few times. The chain combines TRBV30 with TRBJ1-1; possible D gene TRBD1, 6 bases. The length of the CDR3 is 13 residues. V lost 2 bases and J lost 4, with 11 bases in between. CDR1 and CDR2 from the germline V gene are GTSNPN and SVGIG (reference sequence). The CDR3 here is CAWSRGQATEAFF. The CDR3 DNA reads as TGTGCCTGGAGTCGGGGGCAGGCCACTGAAGCTTTCTTT. Combining the CDR3 with reference TRBV30 and TRBJ1-1 gives the whole variable domain SQTIHQWPATLVQPVGSPLSLECTVEGTSNPNLYWYRQAAGRGLQLLFYSVGIGQISSEVPQNLSASRPQDRQFILSSKKLLLSDSGFYLCAWSRGQATEAFFGQGTRLTVV.

This clonotype was seen ten or more times. The chain carries TRBV6-1 and TRBJ1-4; D uncertain. The CDR3 is 14 residues long. Trimming shortened V by 8 bases and J by 6 bases, and 16 bases separated the two germline ends. CDR1 is MNHNS, CDR2 SASEGT, per germline. CDR3 sequence (DNA): TGTGCCAGCGAATCAGGTGATGGCGATGAAAAACTGTTTTTT. This encodes CASESGDGDEKLFF.

This clonotype was seen a handful of times. V is TRBV20-1 and J is TRBJ2-1; D may be TRBD2 (6 bases). Trimming took off 1 base at V and 8 bases at J, with 9 bases between the two ends. From germline, CDR1 is DFQATT and CDR2 SNEGSKA (reference sequence). The CDR3 runs to 12 residues. The CDR3 reads CSARVPGDEQFF. The CDR3 coding sequence is TGCAGTGCTAGAGTGCCGGGGGATGAGCAGTTCTTC.

This clonotype was counted a few times. The chain links TRBV4-2 to TRBJ1-2; 9 bases fit TRBD1. V shed 5 bases, J shed 4 bases, and the junction held 11 bases outside the gene matches. The CDR3 contains 16 residues. Germline V gives CDR1 LGHNA, CDR2 YNFKEQ. The CDR3 loop is CASSIAGTGRLYGYTF. For the CDR3, the DNA is TGTGCCAGCAGCATCGCCGGGACAGGGAGACTCTATGGCTACACCTTC.

This clonotype occurred a few times. The chain links TRBV29-1 to TRBJ2-3; a possible D gene is TRBD1 (5 bases). This CDR3 is built from 12 residues. Looked up from germline, CDR1 is SQVTM and CDR2 is ANQGSEA. Trimming left V 7 bases short and J 4 bases short, with 12 bases between. CDR3 protein: CSAGKLPDTQYF. CDR3 nucleotide sequence: TGCAGCGCAGGGAAACTTCCAGATACGCAGTATTTT.

On this clonotype itself: Sequence at one end of the junction differs from germline and may be a read error. The V gene is TRBV28, the J gene TRBJ1-6, with 7 positions matching TRBD1. The CDR3 has 15 residues. CDR1 MDHEN and CDR2 SYDVKM come from the germline V gene. The CDR3 region has the DNA TGTGCCAGCAGTTTACCAGGGGGATATAATTCACCCCCCCACTTT. It translates to CASSLPGGYNSPPHF.

This clonotype was found a few times. A much bigger clone sits one base away, suggesting this may be a read error. V is TRBV2 and J is TRBJ1-2, with no clear D. There are 12 residues in the CDR3. Germline CDR1 SNHLY, CDR2 FYNNEI. The DNA of the CDR3 is TGTGCCAGCAGTTCCTGGGGATATGGCTGCACCTTC. Residues: CASSSWGYGCTF.